This T cell receptor beta chain appears in the sequencing data of a study of blood T cell repertoires in COVID-19. Study context: PBMCs, B-cell-depleted T cells, or T cells were the source of the cDNA or gDNA that made up the material.

TCRdb keeps only in-frame clones here, not all; method: immunoSEQ multiplex PCR. The sample shows 190,000 or so clones, about 81% of them seen only once. This CDR3 has 15 residues. The V segment lost 5 bases and the J segment 4 bases; nucleotides outside the gene matches: 7. CDR1 SGHTA and CDR2 FQGNSA come from the germline V gene. The source of this sequence is a woman of 80 years or more with COVID-19, enrolled during active disease. This chain connects TRBV7-2 to TRBJ1-2; TRBD1 matches 10 bases. Sequences were obtained from peripheral blood. The CDR3 reads CASSPGTGEIYGYTF. The CDR3 region has the DNA TGTGCCAGCAGCCCAGGGACAGGGGAGATCTATGGCTACACCTTC.